This entry lists 5 T cell receptor beta chains sequenced from one sample in a study of blood T cell repertoires in COVID-19 (dated by TCRdb to the early 2020s). Library creation used the immunoSEQ multiplex PCR assay. TCRdb re-hosts the immuneACCESS table, in-frame sequences only. Its copies lack some clones; in the studies checked, an unresolved V gene accounts for under half of them, and the cause for the rest is not known. The sample records 25,000 to 35,000 clones, 70% to 85% of which are singletons. About 14% of the sample goes to the ten largest clones. Sequencing used peripheral blood. Receptors originate from a human donor in a cohort sampled during active COVID-19.

The chain is built from TRBV7-9 and TRBJ1-1; TRBD1 aligns across 9 bases. Germline V gene data show CDR1 as SEHNR and CDR2 as FQNEAQ (reference sequence). The ends lost 2 bases at V and 3 bases at J; junction bases unmatched: 4. The CDR3 length is 15 residues. CDR3 nucleotide sequence: TGTGCCAGCAGCTTATCACAGGGGGCGTACACTGAAGCTTTCTTT. It specifies CASSLSQGAYTEAFF.

The chain is built from TRBV14 and TRBJ1-1; D is unresolved. Germline CDR1 reads SGHDN; CDR2 reads FVKESK. The CDR3 is made up of 14 amino acids. Trimming pared 4 bases from V and 8 bases from J, leaving 17 bases between. The CDR3 nucleotides are TGTGCCAGCAGCCCCAGAGAGGGAAGAAAGGAAGCTTTCTTT. Its protein product is CASSPREGRKEAFF. Full variable domain (remainder filled in from reference TRBV14 and TRBJ1-1): EAGVTQFPSHSVIEKGQTVTLRCDPISGHDNLYWYRRVMGKEIKFLLHFVKESKQDESGMPNNRFLAERTGGTYSTLKVQPAELEDSGVYFCASSPREGRKEAFFGQGTRLTVV.

The CDR3 nucleotides are TGTGCCAGCCCAGAGGGTACAGATGGCTACACCTTC. It specifies CASPEGTDGYTF. V gene TRBV7-9 combines with J gene TRBJ1-2; D remains ambiguous. V was shortened by 8 bases and J by 6 bases, with 13 bases between the two germline ends. From germline, CDR1 is SEHNR and CDR2 FQNEAQ (reference sequence). The CDR3 has 12 amino acids.

This clone was detected a few times. The chain has TRBV9 and TRBJ1-1; 7 nucleotides align to TRBD1. V lost 1 base to trimming and J lost 6 bases; unmatched junction nucleotides: 3. CDR3 length: 13 residues. Germline lookup yields CDR1 SGDLS and CDR2 YYNGEE. CDR3 sequence: CASSVSQGAEAFF. The CDR3 nucleotides read TGTGCCAGCAGCGTAAGCCAGGGGGCTGAAGCTTTCTTT. Full variable domain (rest looked up from reference TRBV9 and TRBJ1-1): DSGVTQTPKHLITATGQRVTLRCSPRSGDLSVYWYQQSLDQGLQFLIQYYNGEERAKGNILERFSAQQFPDLHSELNLSSLELGDSALYFCASSVSQGAEAFFGQGTRLTVV.

The rearrangement uses TRBV10-3 and TRBJ2-7, with TRBD1 matching over 7 bases. With 1 base clipped from V and 2 bases from J, the junction kept 11 bases outside the gene matches. The germline V gene encodes CDR1 ENHRY and CDR2 SYGVKD. This CDR3 has 17 residues. The CDR3 here is CAISEFLRGPLTYEQYF. The CDR3 DNA reads TGTGCCATCAGTGAGTTCCTTAGGGGGCCCTTAACCTACGAGCAGTACTTC.